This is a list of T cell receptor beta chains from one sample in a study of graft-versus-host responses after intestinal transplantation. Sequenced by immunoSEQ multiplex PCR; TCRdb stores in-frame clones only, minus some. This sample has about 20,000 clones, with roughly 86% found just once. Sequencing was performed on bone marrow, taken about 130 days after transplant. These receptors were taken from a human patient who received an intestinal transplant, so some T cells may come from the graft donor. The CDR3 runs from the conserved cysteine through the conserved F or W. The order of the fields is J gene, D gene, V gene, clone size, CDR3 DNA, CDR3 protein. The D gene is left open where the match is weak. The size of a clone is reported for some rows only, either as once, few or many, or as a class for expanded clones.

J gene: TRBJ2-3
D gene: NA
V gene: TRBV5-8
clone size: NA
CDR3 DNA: TGTGCCAGCAGCTCAGAGTTGACAGATACGCAGTATTTT
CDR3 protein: CASSSELTDTQYF

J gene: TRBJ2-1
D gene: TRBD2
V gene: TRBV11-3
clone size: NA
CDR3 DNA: TGTGCCAGCAGCTTAGAGGCTAGGCGGGAGGGGCATGAGCAGTTCTTC
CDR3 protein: CASSLEARREGHEQFF

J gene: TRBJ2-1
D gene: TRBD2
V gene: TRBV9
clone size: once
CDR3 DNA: TGTGCCAGCAGTGGATTGGGGGGGTACAATGAGCAGTTCTTC
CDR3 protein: CASSGLGGYNEQFF

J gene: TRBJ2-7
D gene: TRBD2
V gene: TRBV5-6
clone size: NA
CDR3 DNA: TGTGCCAGCAGCCTAGGACTAGCGGGTAATAACGAGCAGTACTTC
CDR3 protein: CASSLGLAGNNEQYF

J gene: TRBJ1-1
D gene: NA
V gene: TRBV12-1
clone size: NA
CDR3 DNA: TGTGCCAGCACCTCTTTTGGGGACCGGACAGCGATCGAGAACACTGAAGCTTTCTTT
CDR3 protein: CASTSFGDRTAIENTEAFF

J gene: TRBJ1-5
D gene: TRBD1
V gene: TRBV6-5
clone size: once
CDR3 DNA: TGTGCCAGCAGTTCCGGACAGGGCGTCCATCAGCCCCAGCATTTT
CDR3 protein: CASSSGQGVHQPQHF

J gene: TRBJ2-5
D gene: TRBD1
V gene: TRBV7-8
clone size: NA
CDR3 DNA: TGTGCCAGCCGGACGAGGGGGCTGGAGACCCAGTACTTC
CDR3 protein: CASRTRGLETQYF

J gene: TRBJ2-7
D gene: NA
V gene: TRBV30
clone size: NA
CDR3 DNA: TGTGCCTGGAGTGTACTGGGCCAGGCCTACGAGCAGTACTTC
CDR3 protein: CAWSVLGQAYEQYF

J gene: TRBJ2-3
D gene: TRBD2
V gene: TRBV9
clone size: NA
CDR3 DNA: TGTGCCAGCAGCGTATCACTAGCGGGCACAGATACGCAGTATTTT
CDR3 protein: CASSVSLAGTDTQYF

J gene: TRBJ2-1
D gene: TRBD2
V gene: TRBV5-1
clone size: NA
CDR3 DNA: TGCGCCAGCACAATAGCGGGACTAAATGAGCAGTTCTTC
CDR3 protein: CASTIAGLNEQFF

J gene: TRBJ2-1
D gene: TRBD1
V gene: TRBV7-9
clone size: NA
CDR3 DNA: TGTGCCAGCAGCTTGAACACCGGGACAGGTTACAATGAGCAGTTCTTC
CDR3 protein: CASSLNTGTGYNEQFF

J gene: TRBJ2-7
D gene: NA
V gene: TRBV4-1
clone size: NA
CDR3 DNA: TGCGCCAGCTGGAGAGGTAGCGGCACCCTCGAGCAGTACTTC
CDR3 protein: CASWRGSGTLEQYF

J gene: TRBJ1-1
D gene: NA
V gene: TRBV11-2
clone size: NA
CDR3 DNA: TGTGCCAGCAGCTTAGGGGTTCGGGGTGGGGAAACTGAAGCTTTCTTT
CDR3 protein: CASSLGVRGGETEAFF

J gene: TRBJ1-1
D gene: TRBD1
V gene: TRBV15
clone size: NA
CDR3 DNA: TGTGCCACCAGCTCCCGAGGGGGCAACACTGAAGCTTTCTTT
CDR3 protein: CATSSRGGNTEAFF

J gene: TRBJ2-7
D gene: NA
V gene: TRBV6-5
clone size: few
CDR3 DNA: TGTGCCAGCAGCGTAGAAGGGACCGCCTACGAGCAGTACTTC
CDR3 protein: CASSVEGTAYEQYF

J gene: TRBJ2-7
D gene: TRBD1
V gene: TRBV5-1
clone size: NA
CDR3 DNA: TGCGCCAGCAGCTTAGCCCCCGGGACAGGGGGCGGCGGATACGAGCAGTACTTC
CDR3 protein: CASSLAPGTGGGGYEQYF

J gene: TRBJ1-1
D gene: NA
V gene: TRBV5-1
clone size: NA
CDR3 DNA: TGCGCCAGCAGCTTGGATATGGGCGTGAACACTGAAGCTTTCTTT
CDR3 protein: CASSLDMGVNTEAFF

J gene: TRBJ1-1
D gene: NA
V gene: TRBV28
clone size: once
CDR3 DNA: TGTGCCAGCATCCCCGGCGTAGTCGGTGAAGCTTTCTTT
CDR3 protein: CASIPGVVGEAFF

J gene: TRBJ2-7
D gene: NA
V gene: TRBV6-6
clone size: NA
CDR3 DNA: TGTGCCAGCGGGAAGACGACTCGAGCCTACGAGCAGTACTTC
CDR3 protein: CASGKTTRAYEQYF

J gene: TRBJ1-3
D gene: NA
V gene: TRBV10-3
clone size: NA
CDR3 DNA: TGTGCCATCAGTGAGTCAGACGTACCAGGAAACACCATATATTTT
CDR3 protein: CAISESDVPGNTIYF

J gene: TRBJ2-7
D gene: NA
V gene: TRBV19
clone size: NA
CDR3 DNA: TGTGCCACCTCAAGCGGTTACGAGCAGTACTTC
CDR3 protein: CATSSGYEQYF

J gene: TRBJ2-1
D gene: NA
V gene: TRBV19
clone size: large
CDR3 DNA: TGTGCCAGTAGTATGACAGCGGGTTCTTACAATGAGCAGTTCTTC
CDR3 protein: CASSMTAGSYNEQFF

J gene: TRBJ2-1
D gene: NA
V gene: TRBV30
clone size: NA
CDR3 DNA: TGTGCCTGGGGGAGTGTCAATGAGCAGTTCTTC
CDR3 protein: CAWGSVNEQFF

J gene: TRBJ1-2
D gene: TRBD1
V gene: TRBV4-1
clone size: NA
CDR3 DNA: TGCGCCAGCAGCCAAGAGCCTCCGGGACAGAACTTAATCTATGGCTACACCTTC
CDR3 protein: CASSQEPPGQNLIYGYTF

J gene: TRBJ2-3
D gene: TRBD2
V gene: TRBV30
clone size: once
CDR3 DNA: TGTGCCTGGAGTTCCAGCGGGAGTCCGTGGGATACGCAGTATTTT
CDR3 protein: CAWSSSGSPWDTQYF

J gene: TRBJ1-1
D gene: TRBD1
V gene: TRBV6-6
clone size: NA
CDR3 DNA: TGTGCCAGCAGACCCTCACGACAGGGGGCGGACACTGAAGCTTTCTTT
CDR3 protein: CASRPSRQGADTEAFF

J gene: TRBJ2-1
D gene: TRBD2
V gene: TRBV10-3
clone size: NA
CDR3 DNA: TGTGCCATCAGGGGACTAGCGGACAATGAGCAGTTCTTC
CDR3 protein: CAIRGLADNEQFF

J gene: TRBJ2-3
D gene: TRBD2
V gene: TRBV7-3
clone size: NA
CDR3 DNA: TGTGCCAGCAGCTTAACTACTAGCGGGAGAAGTACGCAGTATTTT
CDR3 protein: CASSLTTSGRSTQYF

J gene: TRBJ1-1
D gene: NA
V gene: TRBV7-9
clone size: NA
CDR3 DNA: TGTGCCAGCAGACGGGGGCTGACTGAAGCTTTCTTT
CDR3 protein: CASRRGLTEAFF

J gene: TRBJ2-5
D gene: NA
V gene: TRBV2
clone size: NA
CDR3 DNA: TGTGCCAGCAGTCCCGTTTTTGAACAGCAAGAGACCCAGTACTTC
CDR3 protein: CASSPVFEQQETQYF

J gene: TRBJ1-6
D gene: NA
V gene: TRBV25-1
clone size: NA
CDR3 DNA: TGTGCCAGCAGGGACGGTTATAATTCACCCCTCCACTTT
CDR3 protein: CASRDGYNSPLHF

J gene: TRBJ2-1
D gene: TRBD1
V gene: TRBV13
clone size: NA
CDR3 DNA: TGTGCCAGCAGCCCCCGCTTGTTCCCGGGACAGGGGGCGAGTAGCACCCTATACAATGAGCAGTTCTTC
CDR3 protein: CASSPRLFPGQGASSTLYNEQFF

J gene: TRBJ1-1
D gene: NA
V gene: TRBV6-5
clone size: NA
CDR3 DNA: TGTGCCAGCAGTTCTCAGACAGGCTTGGGGACCACTGAAGCTTTCTTT
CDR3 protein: CASSSQTGLGTTEAFF

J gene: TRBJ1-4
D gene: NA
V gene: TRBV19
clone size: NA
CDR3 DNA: TGTGCCAGTAGTATAAGAGGGATGACTAATGAAAAACTGTTTTTT
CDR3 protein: CASSIRGMTNEKLFF

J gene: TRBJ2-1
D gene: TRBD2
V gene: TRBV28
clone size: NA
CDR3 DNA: TGTGCCAGCAGTTACCCACTTCTAGCGGACTACAATGAGCAGTTCTTC
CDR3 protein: CASSYPLLADYNEQFF

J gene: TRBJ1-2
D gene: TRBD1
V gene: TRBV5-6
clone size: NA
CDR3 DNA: TGTGCCAGCAGGTTCCTCCGGGACAGGGGGCATGGCTACACCTTC
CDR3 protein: CASRFLRDRGHGYTF

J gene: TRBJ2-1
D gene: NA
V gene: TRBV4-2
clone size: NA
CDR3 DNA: TGTGCCAGCAGCCAAGATAAGCATCCCTACAATGAGCAGTTCTTC
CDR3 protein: CASSQDKHPYNEQFF

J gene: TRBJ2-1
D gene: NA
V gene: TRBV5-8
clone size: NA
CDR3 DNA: TGTGCCAGCAGTTTCCGGAGCTACCGTTTTAACAATGAGCAGTTCTTC
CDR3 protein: CASSFRSYRFNNEQFF

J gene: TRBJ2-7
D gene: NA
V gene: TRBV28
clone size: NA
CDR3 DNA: TGTGCCAGCAGTTTAAGGACCCACGAGCAGTACTTC
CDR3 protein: CASSLRTHEQYF

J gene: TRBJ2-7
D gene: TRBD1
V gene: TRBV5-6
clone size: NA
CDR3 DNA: TGTGCCAGCAGTTGGGACAGTCCCTACGAGCAGTACTTC
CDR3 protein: CASSWDSPYEQYF

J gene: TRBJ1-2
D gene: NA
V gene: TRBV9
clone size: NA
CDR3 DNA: TGTGCCAGCAGCTCCGGGTGGCAGGGCTACACCTTC
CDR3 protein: CASSSGWQGYTF

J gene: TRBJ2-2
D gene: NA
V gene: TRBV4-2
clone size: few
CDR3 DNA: TGTCCCAGCAGCCAAGATAGAGAGGGGGGGATGACCGGGGAGCTGTTTTTT
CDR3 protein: CPSSQDREGGMTGELFF

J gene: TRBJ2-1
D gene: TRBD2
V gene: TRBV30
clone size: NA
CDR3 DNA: TGTGCCTGGAGTGGGCGGGAGAGACCCATTCACAATGAGCAGTTCTTC
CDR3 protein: CAWSGRERPIHNEQFF

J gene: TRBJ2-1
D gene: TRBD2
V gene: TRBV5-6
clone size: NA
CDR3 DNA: TGTGCCAGCAGCTTGGAGGGTAGCGGGAGGGCCTACAATGAGCAGTTCTTC
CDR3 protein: CASSLEGSGRAYNEQFF